A single sample gave rise to the 9 T cell receptor beta chains below, sequenced in a study of blood T cell repertoires in COVID-19. TCRdb keeps only in-frame clones here, not all; method: immunoSEQ multiplex PCR. The table has roughly 80,000 clones, less than 90% seen once; the top ten hold around 3.3%. The sequenced material came from peripheral blood. The receptor source for this set is a man over 45 with acute or convalescent COVID-19.

This chain links TRBV4-3 with TRBJ2-7, with 9 bases aligning to TRBD1. The J segment lost 2 bases and the V segment lost 1 base, leaving 6 bases of the junction unmatched. This CDR3 is built from 16 residues. The germline V gene encodes CDR1 LGHNA and CDR2 YSLEER. CDR3 in amino acids: CASSQAPGTGTYEQYF. The CDR3, as DNA: TGCGCCAGCAGCCAAGCCCCCGGGACAGGGACCTACGAGCAGTACTTC.

The V and J genes are TRBV12-3 or TRBV12-4 and TRBJ2-1; D gene uncertain. V was trimmed by 3 bases and J by 1 base, leaving 4 bases between them. This CDR3 contains 13 residues. DNA for the CDR3: TGTGCCAGCAGTTTCGGGTCCTACAATGAGCAGTTCTTC. Translating it yields CASSFGSYNEQFF.

This chain joins TRBV13 and TRBJ2-3, with 11 positions matching TRBD2. J was trimmed by 5 bases and V by 11 bases; bases with no gene match: 12. The germline V gene has CDR1 PRHDT and CDR2 FYEKMQ (reference sequence). The CDR3 is 15 residues long. CDR3 amino acids: CASSPRGTSGDTQYF. The CDR3 nucleotides are TGTGCCTCCTCGCCCCGGGGGACTAGCGGAGATACGCAGTATTTT.

The gene calls are TRBV28 and TRBJ1-2; TRBD1 aligns across 10 bases. The J segment lost 8 bases and the V segment lost 6 bases, leaving 6 bases of the junction unmatched. CDR3 length: 13 residues. The germline gives CDR1 MDHEN, CDR2 SYDVKM. The CDR3 coding sequence is TGTGCCAGCAGCCGTGGACAGGGGGAAGGCTACACCTTC. Amino acids: CASSRGQGEGYTF.

The chain employs TRBV6-5 and TRBJ2-5; 7 bases line up with TRBD1. The CDR3 totals 13 residues. The V gene end was trimmed by 4 bases and the J gene end by 7 bases; junction bases not matched to a gene: 6. Germline V gene data show CDR1 as MNHEY and CDR2 as SVGAGI. The CDR3 loop reads CASSFTGVGTQYF. CDR3 sequence (DNA): TGTGCCAGCAGTTTTACAGGGGTTGGGACCCAGTACTTC.

This sequence joins TRBV28 and TRBJ1-2, with TRBD1 as a possible D gene (6 bases). CDR1 is MDHEN, CDR2 SYDVKM, per germline. The V gene lost 7 bases and the J gene lost 4 bases, with 16 bases spanning the gap. The CDR3 consists of 14 residues. Written as DNA, the CDR3 is TGTGCCAGCAACCAACAGGGATCCCCCTATGGCTACACCTTC. Residues: CASNQQGSPYGYTF.

The chain links TRBV5-1 to TRBJ2-4, with a tentative D call TRBD2 (7 bases). V gave up 5 bases and J gave up 0 bases, with 15 bases separating them. The CDR3 has 16 amino acids. Germline loops: CDR1 SGHRS, CDR2 YFSETQ. The CDR3 loop reads CASSKGEGVAKNIQYF. CDR3 nucleotides: TGCGCCAGCAGTAAGGGGGAGGGAGTAGCCAAAAACATTCAGTACTTC.

V and J are TRBV7-2 and TRBJ2-1; 8 bases agree with TRBD2. Trimming took 5 bases from V and 5 from J; bases not matched to a gene: 8. The CDR3 is 15 residues long. Per the germline V gene, CDR1 is SGHTA and CDR2 is FQGNSA. This CDR3 reads CASSPNSGGNNEQFF. CDR3 DNA: TGTGCCAGCAGCCCCAACAGCGGGGGAAACAATGAGCAGTTCTTC. Complete variable domain (other parts from reference TRBV7-2 and TRBJ2-1): GAGVSQSPSNKVTEKGKDVELRCDPISGHTALYWYRQSLGQGLEFLIYFQGNSAPDKSGLPSDRFSAERTGGSVSTLTIQRTQQEDSAVYLCASSPNSGGNNEQFFGPGTRLTVL.

The chain employs TRBV28 and TRBJ1-2; 8 bases are a match to TRBD1. V gave up 3 bases and J gave up 2 bases; unmatched junction bases: 2. CDR3 length: 14 residues. In germline, CDR1 is MDHEN, CDR2 SYDVKM. The CDR3 protein is CASSFTGGNYGYTF. CDR3 DNA: TGTGCCAGCAGTTTTACAGGGGGGAACTATGGCTACACCTTC.